The 24 T cell receptor beta chains reported below all come from one sample, sequenced in a study of cytomegalovirus exposure and HLA in healthy donors. The PCR contained 60 Vbeta and 13 Jbeta primers. TCRdb's table, derived via immunoSEQ multiplex PCR, lists solely in-frame clones and lacks some. The repertoire holds 90,000 to 150,000 clones, with about 75% as singletons. Material: PBMCs. The receptors were sampled from a woman in her thirties or forties in good health and CMV-seropositive.

The chain combines TRBV27 with TRBJ1-2, with D maybe TRBD1 (5 bases). This CDR3 spans 17 amino acids. V was shortened by 5 bases and J by 2 bases, with 21 bases between the two germline ends. Germline assignment: CDR1 MNHEY and CDR2 SMNVEV (reference sequence). The CDR3 nucleotides are TGTGCCAGCAGTGGGCTATCTAATTGGGGGGTAAACTATGGCTACACCTTC. Translation gives CASSGLSNWGVNYGYTF.

The chain recombines TRBV13 with TRBJ2-3; TRBD2 aligns across 9 bases. Germline trimming cut 3 bases from V and 2 bases from J; bases unmatched to any gene: 6. CDR1 is PRHDT and CDR2 is FYEKMQ in the germline V gene (reference sequence). The CDR3 loop spans 16 amino acids. The CDR3 coding sequence is TGTGCCAGCAGCTTGCTAGCGGGGACCCACACAGATACGCAGTATTTT. This codes for CASSLLAGTHTDTQYF.

The chain couples TRBV11-2 to TRBJ2-5, with 8 bases aligning to TRBD1. The CDR3 is 16 residues long. Germline V lookup: CDR1 SGHAT, CDR2 FQNNGV. V trimming: 6 bases; J trimming: 1 base; junction bases outside the gene matches: 10. CDR3 loop: CASRTTGTGFQETQYF. The CDR3 DNA is TGTGCCAGCAGGACTACCGGGACAGGTTTCCAAGAGACCCAGTACTTC.

The chain joins TRBV5-6 to TRBJ1-5; a weak D match, TRBD1 (6 bases). The CDR3 sequence is 17 residues long. Trimming stripped 4 bases from V and 0 bases from J, with 17 bases between. Germline values: CDR1 SGHDT, CDR2 YYEEEE. CDR3 nucleotide sequence: TGTGCCAGCAGCGCCATGTTCCGGACAGATAGCAATCAGCCCCAGCATTTT. Translating gives CASSAMFRTDSNQPQHF.

With regard to this clone: One end of the junction varies from germline; a read error may be responsible. The genes are TRBV7-9 and TRBJ2-7, with 11 bases that match TRBD1. Per the germline V gene, CDR1 is SEHNR and CDR2 is FQNEAQ (reference sequence). The CDR3 loop spans 14 amino acids. DNA of the CDR3: TGTGCCAGCAGCTTACGAGAAGGACAGGGGGCATCGCACTTC. Translation: CASSLREGQGASHF.

This sequence joins TRBV7-2 and TRBJ1-1; 9 nucleotides align to TRBD1. The CDR3 runs 15 residues. The J segment lost 5 bases and the V segment lost 2 bases, leaving 6 bases of the junction unmatched. The germline CDR1 and CDR2 sequences are SGHTA and FQGNSA. Written as DNA, the CDR3 is TGTGCCAGCAGCTTACTAACCGGGACAGGGACTGAAGCTTTCTTT. Translation: CASSLLTGTGTEAFF.

The genes are TRBV2 and TRBJ2-2, with D perhaps TRBD1 (6 bases). The CDR3 consists of 14 residues. V was pared by 6 bases and J by 7 bases, with 15 bases between. Germline lookup yields CDR1 SNHLY and CDR2 FYNNEI. Here the CDR3 DNA reads TGTGCCAGCAGGGACTTTTGGACAGACGGGGAGCTGTTTTTT. It yields the protein CASRDFWTDGELFF.

The chain carries TRBV19 and TRBJ1-6; 12 bases are a match to TRBD1. Trimming removed 8 bases from V and 12 bases from J; junction bases left unmatched: 11. The V gene's germline CDR1 is LNHDA and CDR2 SQIVND (reference sequence). This CDR3 has 15 residues. CDR3: CASGDRGRGTRPLHF. The CDR3 DNA reads as TGTGCCAGTGGGGACAGGGGGCGAGGGACGAGACCCCTCCACTTT.

V gene TRBV19 combines with J gene TRBJ2-4; 10 bases are a match to TRBD1. The CDR3 runs to 17 residues. Germline CDR1 is LNHDA and CDR2 is SQIVND (reference sequence). The trim removed 3 bases at V and 8 bases at J, leaving 13 bases unmatched. The CDR3 nucleotides read TGTGCCAGTAGTATCGGGGACAGGGGTTCCGCAGTGCACATTCAGTACTTC. Protein sequence: CASSIGDRGSAVHIQYF.

This clone was found a few times. This chain joins TRBV4-2 and TRBJ2-2; D ambiguous. V gave up 7 bases and J gave up 6 bases, with 12 bases separating them. CDR1 and CDR2 (germline): LGHNA, YNFKEQ. This CDR3 spans 13 amino acids. CDR3 bases: TGTGCCAGCACCATAAGCAGGCCCGGGGAGCTGTTTTTT. As protein: CASTISRPGELFF.

The chain combines TRBV4-2 with TRBJ1-1; 10 nucleotides align to TRBD1. The V segment lost 0 bases and the J segment 7 bases; nucleotides outside the gene matches: 5. The germline CDR1 and CDR2 sequences are LGHNA and YNFKEQ. The CDR3 spans 15 residues. The CDR3 coding sequence is TGTGCCAGCAGCCAAGATCCGACAGGGGGCTTTGAAGCTTTCTTT. As protein: CASSQDPTGGFEAFF.

The table lists this clone with a count of one. The V call is TRBV6-5, the J call TRBJ2-7; D uncertain. V lost 0 bases, J lost 2 bases, and 8 bases lay in between. Germline assignment: CDR1 MNHEY and CDR2 SVGAGI. This CDR3 contains 14 residues. The CDR3 DNA reads TGTGCCAGCAGTTACTCCTACAGTACCTACGAGCAGTACTTC. Its protein product is CASSYSYSTYEQYF.

The chain recombines TRBV5-4 with TRBJ2-5; the D gene is possibly TRBD2 (5 bases). V was clipped by 4 bases and J by 7 bases, with 17 bases between them. This CDR3 is 14 amino acids long. CDR1 is SGHNT, CDR2 YYREEE, per germline (reference sequence). The CDR3 nucleotides are TGTGCCAGCAGCCTTGAGGGCCTGACAAGGACCCAGTACTTC. This codes for CASSLEGLTRTQYF.

CDR3 protein: CASTGQTNEKLFF. CDR3 in DNA: TGTGCCAGTACGGGACAGACTAATGAAAAACTGTTTTTT. The V and J genes are TRBV19 and TRBJ1-4; 7 positions agree with TRBD1. Germline CDR1 LNHDA, CDR2 SQIVND (reference sequence). The trim removed 7 bases at V and 2 bases at J, leaving 1 base unmatched. The CDR3 length is 13 residues. Full variable domain (missing parts from reference TRBV19 and TRBJ1-4): DGGITQSPKYLFRKEGQNVTLSCEQNLNHDAMYWYRQDPGQGLRLIYYSQIVNDFQKGDIAEGYSVSREKKESFPLTVTSAQKNPTAFYLCASTGQTNEKLFFGSGTQLSVL.

The count of this clone is one. The chain recombines TRBV7-8 with TRBJ1-5, with D unclear. V was pared by 3 bases and J by 9 bases, with 12 bases between. The CDR3 is 13 residues long. In germline, CDR1 is SGHVS, CDR2 FQNEAQ. Here the CDR3 reads CASSLSEERPQHF. In nucleotides, the CDR3 is TGTGCCAGCAGCTTGTCCGAGGAGAGGCCCCAGCATTTT. The variable domain in full, with the rest retrieved from reference TRBV7-8 and TRBJ1-5, is GAGVSQSPRYKVAKRGQDVALRCDPISGHVSLFWYQQALGQGPEFLTYFQNEAQLDKSGLPSDRFFAERPEGSVSTLKIQRTQQEDSAVYLCASSLSEERPQHFGDGTRLSIL.

The rearrangement links TRBV30 to TRBJ2-7, with 9 nucleotides matching TRBD1. Unmatched junction bases numbered 9, after V lost 3 bases and J lost 6 bases. The length of the CDR3 is 14 residues. The V gene's germline CDR1 is GTSNPN and CDR2 SVGIG (reference sequence). In nucleotides, the CDR3 is TGTGCCTGGAGCACAACAGGGGGCTGGGGCGAGCAGTACTTC. Protein sequence: CAWSTTGGWGEQYF.

This rearrangement joins TRBV28 to TRBJ1-1, with TRBD1 matching over 8 bases. This CDR3 has 14 residues. CDR1 is MDHEN, CDR2 SYDVKM, per germline. The V segment lost 4 bases and the J segment 1 base; nucleotides outside the gene matches: 2. The CDR3 spells CASSSGTGNTEAFF. For the CDR3, the DNA is TGTGCCAGCAGTTCCGGGACAGGGAACACTGAAGCTTTCTTT.

This chain uses TRBV29-1 with TRBJ2-2, with D tentatively TRBD1 (6 bases). The germline V gene encodes CDR1 SQVTM and CDR2 ANQGSEA. The germline V and J ends were trimmed by 8 bases and 4 bases, with 14 bases remaining between them. This CDR3 is 13 amino acids long. The CDR3 DNA follows: TGCAGCTCAAGATCGACAGGCACCGGGGAGCTGTTTTTT. Protein product: CSSRSTGTGELFF.

The chain combines TRBV7-3 with TRBJ1-6, with D unresolved. Per the germline V gene, CDR1 is SGHTA and CDR2 is FQGTGA. CDR3 length equals 16 residues. Trimming left V 11 bases short and J 0 bases short, with 17 bases between. CDR3 residues: CARRSLPGSYNSPLHF. The CDR3 nucleotides are TGTGCCCGGAGGAGCCTCCCGGGCTCCTATAATTCACCCCTCCACTTT.

This chain joins TRBV4-1 and TRBJ1-5; a weak D match, TRBD1 (6 bases). Trimming took off 2 bases at V and 2 bases at J, with 10 bases between the two ends. This CDR3 has 15 amino acids. Germline V lookup: CDR1 MGHRA, CDR2 YSYEKL. CDR3 residues: CASSQPQGGNQPQHF. In DNA form, the CDR3 reads TGCGCCAGCAGCCAACCACAGGGAGGCAATCAGCCCCAGCATTTT.

The chain joins TRBV10-1 to TRBJ1-1, with D possibly being TRBD1 (5 bases). Germline V gene data show CDR1 as WNHNN and CDR2 as SYGVQD (reference sequence). Trimming took off 7 bases at V and 0 bases at J, with 9 bases between the two ends. The CDR3 is made up of 13 amino acids. CDR3 residues: CASMQDMNTEAFF. The CDR3 coding sequence is TGCGCCAGCATGCAGGACATGAACACTGAAGCTTTCTTT.

This clone has just a few counts. The chain carries TRBV6-1 and TRBJ2-7; the match to TRBD2 covers 7 bases. The ends lost 0 bases at V and 1 base at J; junction bases unmatched: 3. Germline-derived CDR1 and CDR2 are MNHNS and SASEGT. CDR3 length: 15 residues. The CDR3 region is CASSEAQGGSYEQYF. CDR3 bases: TGTGCCAGCAGTGAAGCCCAGGGAGGGTCCTACGAGCAGTACTTC.

V and J are TRBV5-6 and TRBJ1-4; no clear D gene. Germline V CDR1 and CDR2: SGHDT, YYEEEE. V was cut by 2 bases and J by 7 bases, with 9 bases left in between. The CDR3 covers 13 residues. As DNA, the CDR3 is TGTGCCAGCAGCTTTAACTTCGGTGAAAAACTGTTTTTT. It encodes CASSFNFGEKLFF. Full variable domain (rest looked up from reference TRBV5-6 and TRBJ1-4): DAGVTQSPTHLIKTRGQQVTLRCSPKSGHDTVSWYQQALGQGPQFIFQYYEEEERQRGNFPDRFSGHQFPNYSSELNVNALLLGDSALYLCASSFNFGEKLFFGSGTQLSVL.

This chain links TRBV9 with TRBJ1-3, with TRBD1 identical over 7 bases. V trimming: 5 bases; J trimming: 4 bases; junction bases outside the gene matches: 9. The CDR3 runs to 15 residues. The germline CDR1 and CDR2 sequences are SGDLS and YYNGEE. The CDR3 DNA reads as TGTGCCAGCAGTTTGACAGGGCCGGGCGGAAACACCATATATTTT. Residues: CASSLTGPGGNTIYF.